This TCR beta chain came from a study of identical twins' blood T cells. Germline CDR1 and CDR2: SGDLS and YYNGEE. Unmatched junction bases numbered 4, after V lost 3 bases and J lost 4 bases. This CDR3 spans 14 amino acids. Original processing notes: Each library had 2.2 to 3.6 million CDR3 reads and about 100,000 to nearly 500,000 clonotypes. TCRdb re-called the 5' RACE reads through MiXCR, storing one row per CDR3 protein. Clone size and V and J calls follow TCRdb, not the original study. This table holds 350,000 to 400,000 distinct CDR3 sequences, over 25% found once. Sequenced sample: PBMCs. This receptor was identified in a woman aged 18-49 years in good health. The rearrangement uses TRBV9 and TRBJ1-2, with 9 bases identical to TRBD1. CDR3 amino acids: CASSGGTGSYGYTF. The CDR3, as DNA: TGTGCCAGCAGCGGAGGGACAGGGAGCTATGGCTACACCTTC.